Listed below are T cell receptor beta chains from one sample, sequenced in a study of cytomegalovirus exposure and HLA in healthy donors. Method: immunoSEQ multiplex PCR; TCRdb's copy keeps in-frame clones and lacks some. Of 75,000 to 100,000 clones detected, about three quarters appear once; the ten largest clones hold around 3.5%. Sequencing input: PBMCs. Receptor source: a man between 40 and 49 years old in good health and CMV-seronegative. The CDR3 runs from the conserved cysteine through the conserved F or W. The D gene is left open where the match is weak. A row's size may be missing; if present it is once, few, many or a size class.

V	D	J	size	length	DNA	CDR3
TRBV7-2	TRBD1	TRBJ2-5	-	13	TGTGCCAGCAGCCCCCGACAGGGTGAGACCCAGTACTTC	CASSPRQGETQYF
TRBV2	-	TRBJ2-2	-	14	TGTGCCAGCAGTGGGGACTCATTGGTGGGGGAGCTGTTTTTT	CASSGDSLVGELFF
TRBV5-4	TRBD2	TRBJ2-7	-	18	TGTGCCAGCAGCCCTCGACTAGCGGGGGGCCCGGGCTCCTACGAGCAGTACTTC	CASSPRLAGGPGSYEQYF
TRBV5-1	-	TRBJ2-1	-	13	TGCGCCAGCAGCTTAGACAAGCACAATGAGCAGTTCTTC	CASSLDKHNEQFF
TRBV7-6	TRBD2	TRBJ2-1	-	12	TGTGCCAGCAGCTCCCAGCGGGGGGGTCAGTTCTTC	CASSSQRGGQFF
TRBV6-5	TRBD1	TRBJ1-1	-	14	TGTGCCAGCAGTCCCGACAGGGTTTTTACTGAAGCTTTCTTT	CASSPDRVFTEAFF
TRBV6-5	-	TRBJ2-3	-	14	TGTGCCAGCAGGGGACTCCATCTCACAGATACGCAGTATTTT	CASRGLHLTDTQYF
TRBV27	-	TRBJ1-2	-	14	TGTGCCAGCAGCCCATTGGGCCAGGTCTATGGCTACACCTTC	CASSPLGQVYGYTF
TRBV18	TRBD2	TRBJ2-7	-	18	TGTGCCAGCTCACGGGGACTAGCGGGGGGCCCTAGCTCCTACGAGCAGTACTTC	CASSRGLAGGPSSYEQYF
TRBV4-1	-	TRBJ1-1	-	17	TGCGCCAGCAGCCAATATGGGGGGGCGCCATTGAACACTGAAGCTTTCTTT	CASSQYGGAPLNTEAFF
TRBV19	-	TRBJ2-1	-	14	TGTGCCAGTAGTACCACCTACGCCTACAATGAGCAGTTCTTC	CASSTTYAYNEQFF
TRBV7-9	-	TRBJ1-1	-	13	TGTGCCAGCAGTATGGGAGGCAGCACTGAAGCTTTCTTT	CASSMGGSTEAFF
TRBV6-5	TRBD2	TRBJ2-3	-	16	TGTGCCAGCAGTTACTCGAGGCGGGGGGGAACAGATACGCAGTATTTT	CASSYSRRGGTDTQYF
TRBV2	-	TRBJ1-2	-	12	TGTGCCAGCAGTTCGAGAGGTTATGGCTACACCTTC	CASSSRGYGYTF
TRBV20-1	TRBD2	TRBJ2-1	-	11	TGCAGTGTCCGGGACTCCCCGGGGGGAGTCTTC	CSVRDSPGGVF
TRBV29-1	TRBD2	TRBJ2-1	-	20	TGCAGCGTTGAAGGCCGAATAGGGGGAGGGACTAGCGGGGGATACAATGAGCAGTTCTTC	CSVEGRIGGGTSGGYNEQFF
TRBV4-3	TRBD2	TRBJ2-3	-	16	TGCGCCAGCAGCCTTTGGGTAGCGGGGAGCACAGATACGCAGTATTTT	CASSLWVAGSTDTQYF
TRBV7-2	TRBD1	TRBJ1-1	-	15	TGTGCCAGCAGCTTACGGGGACAGGGGGTTCCTGAAGCTTTCTTT	CASSLRGQGVPEAFF
TRBV30	-	TRBJ2-3	-	15	TGTGCCTGGAGTGTAGGGGGGGTTGGGACTGATACGCAGTATTTT	CAWSVGGVGTDTQYF
TRBV4-2	TRBD2	TRBJ2-5	once	18	TGTGCCAGCAGCCAAGATTCGGCTAGCGGGGTACCCCAAGAGACCCAGTACTTC	CASSQDSASGVPQETQYF
TRBV27	-	TRBJ1-5	-	16	TGTGCCAGCAGTCCCGGGATCGTTAGTAGCAATCAGCCCCAGCATTTT	CASSPGIVSSNQPQHF
TRBV7-9	-	TRBJ2-1	-	11	TGTGCCAGCAGCTCCAACAATGAGCAGTTCTTC	CASSSNNEQFF
TRBV5-4	-	TRBJ2-3	-	16	TGTGCCAGCAGGCCAACCCTAGCAATAGCCACAGATACGCAGTATTTT	CASRPTLAIATDTQYF
TRBV7-9	TRBD2	TRBJ2-7	-	17	TGTGCCAGCAGCCGTTTTAGAGACAGCGGGAGTTCCTACGAGCAGTACTTC	CASSRFRDSGSSYEQYF
TRBV28	-	TRBJ2-3	-	12	TGTGCCAGCGCGATTCAATCAGATACGCAGTATTTT	CASAIQSDTQYF
TRBV29-1	-	TRBJ1-3	-	14	TGCAGCGTTGGCGGGGGGATCGGTGGAAACACCATATATTTT	CSVGGGIGGNTIYF
TRBV27	-	TRBJ1-1	once	17	TGTGCCAGCAGTTTTTCCCCGGTCCCCTCCATGAACACTGAAGCTTTCTTT	CASSFSPVPSMNTEAFF
TRBV29-1	-	TRBJ1-6	-	13	TGCAGCGTTGAGACAGGACGCAATTCACCCCTCCACTTT	CSVETGRNSPLHF
TRBV6-1	TRBD2	TRBJ2-7	-	15	TGTGCCAGCAGTGTAACTAGCGGGGGGACCTACGAGCAGTACTTC	CASSVTSGGTYEQYF
TRBV19	-	TRBJ1-2	once	11	TGTGCCAGCTCGGTTGTTTATGGCTACACCTTC	CASSVVYGYTF
TRBV5-6	-	TRBJ2-5	-	15	TGTGCCAGCAGCTTGATCAGGATTCCACAAGAGACCCAGTACTTC	CASSLIRIPQETQYF
TRBV30	-	TRBJ1-1	-	14	TGTGCCTGGAGGCCCCTAATTGCGAACACTGAAGCTTTCTTT	CAWRPLIANTEAFF
TRBV6-1	-	TRBJ2-3	-	14	TGTGCCAGCAGGACCTTGACAGCAACAGATACGCAGTATTTT	CASRTLTATDTQYF